This is a list of T cell receptor beta chains from one sample in a study of blood T cell repertoires in COVID-19. Using immunoSEQ multiplex PCR, the repertoire was profiled, and TCRdb retains in-frame clones only, with some absent. The sample yields 150,000 to 200,000 clones, over 80% seen once. The sample comprised peripheral blood. Source of these receptors: a woman in her 70s with COVID-19, enrolled during active disease. CDR3s leave out the opening cysteine and the closing phenylalanine or tryptophan.

TRBV24-1 ATSVVGTETQY
TRBV7-3 ASSAQVNTEAF
TRBV7-3 ASSRTGQTASRETQY
TRBV24-1 ATSAHGPQGGNTIY
TRBV9 ASSGGPEQF
TRBV28 ASSSPLGAGNQPQH
TRBV5-1 ASSLAVRAGYNEQF
TRBV28 ASSLTSDEQF
TRBV10-1 ASRRRGSNEKLF
TRBV7-2 ASSLERGSWETQY
TRBV11-2 ASSFGTGGTDTQY
TRBV9 ASSAQRGGTEAF
TRBV5-1 ASSLEGVGSTEAF
TRBV24-1 ATSDSRMGQGNEQY
TRBV5-4 ASSVGTSGYEQY
TRBV18 ASSPLDSNTEAF
TRBV27 ASNGAREEQN
TRBV28 ASPIGTGVHEQY
TRBV9 ASSVGGDFEQF
TRBV5-1 ASSTTGTGKLAGELF
TRBV6-2/TRBV6-3 ASSTDRAGANVLT
TRBV28 ASSPTGIWSNQPQH
TRBV29-1 SVEGLAEMTETQY
TRBV7-2 ASSQSRIQETQY
TRBV15 ATSRDPQGGMF
TRBV5-5 ASSLATGTNYGYT
TRBV9 ASSVPPYLNTEAF
TRBV7-2 ASSLDGGGYGYT
TRBV19 ASSGQSAGFNEQF
TRBV5-3 ARSLIRLSGSGSACEQF
TRBV5-1 ASSPTDLNTGELF
TRBV28 ASSGDSPGSYEQY
TRBV7-2 ASSSQNNEQF
TRBV5-4 ASSLPRPGGAYNEQF
TRBV28 ASSFEFRGRAGANVLT
TRBV28 ASSSSQGRHTEAF
TRBV6-2/TRBV6-3 ASSSPSGSYEQY
TRBV5-1 ASSAQDRSTDTQY
TRBV21-1 ASSKATGSPSNSYEQY
TRBV5-6 ASTLRRRESAEAF
TRBV14 ASSQRGITYEQY
TRBV28 ASSLFLQGQAF
TRBV27 ASSLLPGSSYEQY
TRBV12-3/TRBV12-4 ASSLRDTEAF
TRBV11-2 ASSSAGPGNTIY
TRBV3-1/TRBV3-2 ASSQERGSTYNEQF
TRBV2 ASSPGQGETQY
TRBV6-5 ASRTGRNTGELF
TRBV7-9 ASIPGQAGANVLT
TRBV28 ASSSAQGYLGGNQPQH
TRBV10-3 AISENRAGVKDTQY
TRBV5-1 ASSLLAGVGGEQF
TRBV19 ASSRATYEQY
TRBV7-9 ASSLQGALNTGELF